One sample yielded the 18 T cell receptor beta chains listed below, sequenced in a study of blood T cell repertoires in COVID-19. Method: immunoSEQ multiplex PCR; TCRdb's copy keeps in-frame clones and lacks some. The sample lists tens of thousands of clones; approximately 83% were seen once. Sequenced: peripheral blood. All receptors derive from a man in his fifties or sixties with acute or convalescent COVID-19.

The chain uses TRBV7-8 and TRBJ1-1, with TRBD1 matching 8 bases. This CDR3 is 12 amino acids long. The J segment lost 14 bases and the V segment lost 5 bases, leaving 10 bases of the junction unmatched. The germline gives CDR1 SGHVS, CDR2 FQNEAQ. As DNA, the CDR3 is TGTGCCAGCAGCCCCCGGACAGGGAATCAATTCTTT. Amino acid sequence: CASSPRTGNQFF.

V usage is TRBV15 and J usage is TRBJ2-5; 11 nucleotides agree with TRBD2. CDR1 and CDR2 (germline): LNHNV, YYDKDF (reference sequence). V trimming: 5 bases; J trimming: 4 bases; junction bases outside the gene matches: 9. The CDR3 contains 16 residues. CDR3 nucleotides: TGTGCCACCAGCGGGGATAGCGGGGGGGCCACAGAGACCCAGTACTTC. This translates into CATSGDSGGATETQYF.

This clone was observed a few times. The CDR3 reads CASKDSINSPLHF. The DNA for the CDR3 is TGTGCCAGCAAAGACAGTATAAATTCACCCCTCCACTTT. V gene TRBV6-5 combines with J gene TRBJ1-6; tentatively, D is TRBD1 (5 bases). CDR1 is MNHEY, CDR2 SVGAGI, per germline. The CDR3 length is 13 residues. The germline V and J ends were trimmed by 7 bases and 7 bases, with 11 bases remaining between them.

This sequence joins TRBV5-1 and TRBJ2-5; TRBD1 aligns across 8 bases. Germline V gene lookup returns CDR1 SGHRS and CDR2 YFSETQ. V was pared by 4 bases and J by 1 base, with 9 bases of the junction left unmatched. The CDR3 has 16 amino acids. The CDR3 DNA follows: TGCGCCAGCAGCCCAGACGGACAGGGTCCCCAAGAGACCCAGTACTTC. This codes for CASSPDGQGPQETQYF.

The gene calls are TRBV6-5 and TRBJ1-1; D remains ambiguous. This CDR3 contains 14 residues. Germline CDR1 is MNHEY and CDR2 is SVGAGI. Trimming took 2 bases from V and 2 from J, leaving 9 bases between them. The CDR3 is CASSYASRNTEAFF. The CDR3 nucleotides read TGTGCCAGCAGTTACGCTTCGAGAAACACTGAAGCTTTCTTT.

This chain uses TRBV2 with TRBJ1-2, with 7 bases fitting TRBD1. The CDR3 spans 15 residues. Germline lookup yields CDR1 SNHLY and CDR2 FYNNEI. With 5 bases clipped from V and 5 bases from J, the junction kept 11 bases outside the gene matches. CDR3 region: CASSIEGGAGYGYTF. CDR3 sequence (DNA): TGTGCCAGCAGTATCGAAGGGGGCGCGGGGTATGGCTACACCTTC.

The rearrangement uses TRBV7-3 and TRBJ2-2; no firm D call. CDR1 is SGHTA and CDR2 is FQGTGA in the germline V gene. The CDR3 covers 14 residues. The germline V and J ends were trimmed by 2 bases and 0 bases, with 4 bases remaining between them. The CDR3 DNA reads TGTGCCAGCAGCTTATCCACGAACACCGGGGAGCTGTTTTTT. This gives the protein CASSLSTNTGELFF.

The chain couples TRBV5-1 to TRBJ1-4; a weak D match, TRBD1 (5 bases). Germline values: CDR1 SGHRS, CDR2 YFSETQ. Deletions cut 0 bases from V and 4 bases from J, with 7 bases between. The CDR3 runs 14 residues. The CDR3 DNA sequence: TGCGCCAGCAGCTTGGCAGGGTATAATGAAAAACTGTTTTTT. Encoded protein: CASSLAGYNEKLFF.

This chain links TRBV9 with TRBJ1-5; no firm D call. The V end lost 0 bases, the J end lost 1 base, and 5 bases lay between the germline ends. CDR3 length: 14 amino acids. CDR1 is SGDLS, CDR2 YYNGEE, per germline. The CDR3, as DNA: TGTGCCAGCAGCGTAGACGAGAGCAATCAGCCCCAGCATTTT. It yields the protein CASSVDESNQPQHF. The whole variable domain, remainder taken from reference TRBV9 and TRBJ1-5, is DSGVTQTPKHLITATGQRVTLRCSPRSGDLSVYWYQQSLDQGLQFLIQYYNGEERAKGNILERFSAQQFPDLHSELNLSSLELGDSALYFCASSVDESNQPQHFGDGTRLSIL.

This chain uses TRBV6-5 with TRBJ1-2; TRBD1 is a possible D gene (5 bases). CDR3 length: 15 amino acids. Germline values: CDR1 MNHEY, CDR2 SVGAGI. V was clipped by 4 bases and J by 5 bases, with 17 bases between them. As DNA, the CDR3 is TGTGCCAGCAGTTGGGAGGGGTCTAGGAGTTATGGCTACACCTTC. Amino acid sequence: CASSWEGSRSYGYTF.

This chain connects TRBV24-1 to TRBJ1-5; TRBD1 matches at 7 bases. Germline V lookup: CDR1 KGHDR, CDR2 SFDVKD. CDR3 length: 14 amino acids. The V gene end was trimmed by 3 bases and the J gene end by 6 bases; junction bases not matched to a gene: 4. The CDR3 DNA follows: TGTGCCACCAGTGATCCACAGGGGACTCAGCCCCAGCATTTT. Its protein product is CATSDPQGTQPQHF.

The genes are TRBV11-2 and TRBJ1-1; TRBD1 matches at 11 bases. The CDR3 contains 15 residues. CDR1 and CDR2 from the germline V gene are SGHAT and FQNNGV. Unmatched junction bases numbered 3, after V lost 5 bases and J lost 1 base. The CDR3 bases are TGTGCCAGCAGCACCGGACAGGGGGCGAACACTGAAGCTTTCTTT. As protein: CASSTGQGANTEAFF.

This chain uses TRBV18 with TRBJ1-1, with unresolved D. Germline V gives CDR1 KGHSH, CDR2 LQKENI. The CDR3 is 13 residues long. V shed 6 bases and J shed 4 bases, with 12 bases lying between them. DNA of the CDR3: TGTGCCAGCTCGACGAGCGCGGGCACTGAAGCTTTCTTT. Amino acid sequence: CASSTSAGTEAFF.

DNA for the CDR3: TGTGCCAGTAGTCCAGACAGGGGCGAGACCCAGTACTTC. It codes for CASSPDRGETQYF. This rearrangement joins TRBV19 to TRBJ2-5, with TRBD1 matching over 8 bases. CDR3 length: 13 residues. Per the germline V gene, CDR1 is LNHDA and CDR2 is SQIVND (reference sequence). With 5 bases clipped from V and 5 bases from J, the junction kept 4 bases outside the gene matches. Full variable domain (remainder filled in from reference TRBV19 and TRBJ2-5): DGGITQSPKYLFRKEGQNVTLSCEQNLNHDAMYWYRQDPGQGLRLIYYSQIVNDFQKGDIAEGYSVSREKKESFPLTVTSAQKNPTAFYLCASSPDRGETQYFGPGTRLLVL.

This chain joins TRBV6-5 and TRBJ1-2; TRBD1 might be the D (6 bases). This CDR3 has 11 residues. The germline V gene has CDR1 MNHEY and CDR2 SVGAGI. V was trimmed by 5 bases and J by 7 bases, leaving 8 bases between them. In DNA form, the CDR3 reads TGTGCCAGCAGTACAGGGATTGGCTACACCTTC. Amino acid sequence: CASSTGIGYTF.

This sequence joins TRBV5-6 and TRBJ1-2; 10 bases fit TRBD1. The V gene's germline CDR1 is SGHDT and CDR2 YYEEEE. The CDR3 totals 13 residues. V lost 5 bases and J lost 8; bases outside the gene matches: 6. The CDR3 reads CASRPGTGVGYTF. The CDR3 DNA is TGTGCCAGCAGGCCCGGGACAGGGGTCGGCTACACCTTC.

The chain is built from TRBV19 and TRBJ2-7, with TRBD1 matching 8 bases. The germline CDR1 and CDR2 sequences are LNHDA and SQIVND (reference sequence). CDR3 length: 14 residues. V gave up 5 bases and J gave up 3 bases; unmatched junction bases: 6. The chain's CDR3 is CASSVRQGFYEQYF. The DNA for the CDR3 is TGTGCCAGTAGTGTCCGACAGGGGTTCTACGAGCAGTACTTC.

In its sample, this clone was seen once. V is TRBV11-3 and J is TRBJ1-1; 7 bases fit TRBD1. CDR3 length: 13 residues. V shed 5 bases, J shed 3 bases, and the junction held 3 bases outside the gene matches. Germline CDR1 SGHNT, CDR2 YENEEA. CDR3 in DNA: TGTGCCAGCAGCCAACAGGGGCACACTGAAGCTTTCTTT. Its translation: CASSQQGHTEAFF.